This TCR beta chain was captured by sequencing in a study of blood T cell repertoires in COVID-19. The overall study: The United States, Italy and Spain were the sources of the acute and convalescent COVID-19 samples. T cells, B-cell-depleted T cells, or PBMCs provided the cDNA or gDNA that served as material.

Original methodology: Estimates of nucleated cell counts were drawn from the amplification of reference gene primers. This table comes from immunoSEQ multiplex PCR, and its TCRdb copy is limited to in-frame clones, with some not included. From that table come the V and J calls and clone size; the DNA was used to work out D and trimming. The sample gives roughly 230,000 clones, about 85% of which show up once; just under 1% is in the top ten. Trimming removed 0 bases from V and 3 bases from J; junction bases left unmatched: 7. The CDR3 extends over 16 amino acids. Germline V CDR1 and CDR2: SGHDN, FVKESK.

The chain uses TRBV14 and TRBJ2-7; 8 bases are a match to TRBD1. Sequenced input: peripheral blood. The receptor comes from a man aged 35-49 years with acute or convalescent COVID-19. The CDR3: CASSQDGQGTLYEQYF. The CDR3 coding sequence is TGTGCCAGCAGCCAAGACGGACAGGGCACCCTCTACGAGCAGTACTTC.